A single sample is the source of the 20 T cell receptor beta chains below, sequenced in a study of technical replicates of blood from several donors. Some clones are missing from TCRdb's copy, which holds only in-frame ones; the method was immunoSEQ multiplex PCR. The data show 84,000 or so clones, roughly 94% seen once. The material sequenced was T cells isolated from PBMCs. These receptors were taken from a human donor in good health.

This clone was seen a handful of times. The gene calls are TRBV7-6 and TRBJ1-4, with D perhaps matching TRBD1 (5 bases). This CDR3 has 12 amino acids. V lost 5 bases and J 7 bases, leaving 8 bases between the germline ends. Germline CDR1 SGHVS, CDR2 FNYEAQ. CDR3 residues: CASSLTGEKLFF. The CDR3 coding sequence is TGTGCCAGCAGCCTCACAGGTGAAAAACTGTTTTTT.

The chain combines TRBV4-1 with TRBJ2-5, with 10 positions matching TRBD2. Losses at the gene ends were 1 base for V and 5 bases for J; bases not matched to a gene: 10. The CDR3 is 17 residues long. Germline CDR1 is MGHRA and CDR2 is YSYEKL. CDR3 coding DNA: TGCGCCAGCAGCCAAGGTATAGGACTAGCGGTGGGGGAGACCCAGTACTTC. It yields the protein CASSQGIGLAVGETQYF.

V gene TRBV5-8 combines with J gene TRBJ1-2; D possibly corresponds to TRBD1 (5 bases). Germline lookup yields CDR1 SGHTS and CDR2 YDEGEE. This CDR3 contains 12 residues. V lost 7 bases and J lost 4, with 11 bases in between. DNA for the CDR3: TGTGCCAGCCGGATTCAGGGCTATGGCTACACCTTC. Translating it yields CASRIQGYGYTF.

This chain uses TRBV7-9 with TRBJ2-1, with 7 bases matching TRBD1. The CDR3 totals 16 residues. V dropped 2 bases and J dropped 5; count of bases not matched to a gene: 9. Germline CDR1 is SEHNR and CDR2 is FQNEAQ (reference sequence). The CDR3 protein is CASSLRLGQTNNEQFF. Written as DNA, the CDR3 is TGTGCCAGCAGCTTAAGGTTGGGACAGACGAACAATGAGCAGTTCTTC.

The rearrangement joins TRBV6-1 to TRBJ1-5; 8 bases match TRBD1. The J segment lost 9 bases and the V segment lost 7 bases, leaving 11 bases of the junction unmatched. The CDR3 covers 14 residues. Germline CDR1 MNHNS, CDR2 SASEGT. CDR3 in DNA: TGTGCCAGCATTCGTACAGGGGGAGTTTCGCCCCAGCATTTT. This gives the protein CASIRTGGVSPQHF.

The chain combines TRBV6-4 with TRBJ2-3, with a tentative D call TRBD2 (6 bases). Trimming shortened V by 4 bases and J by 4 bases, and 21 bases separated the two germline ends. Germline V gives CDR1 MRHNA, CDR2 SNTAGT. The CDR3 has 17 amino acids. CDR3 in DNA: TGTGCCAGCAGTGTCGGCGGTGGGGGGAGAGGTGCAGATACGCAGTATTTT. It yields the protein CASSVGGGGRGADTQYF.

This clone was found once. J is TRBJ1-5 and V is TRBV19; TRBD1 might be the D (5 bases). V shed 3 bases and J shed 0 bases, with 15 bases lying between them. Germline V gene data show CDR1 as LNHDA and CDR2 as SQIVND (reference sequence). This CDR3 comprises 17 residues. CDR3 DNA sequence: TGTGCCAGTAGTATTGGTGGGGCGGCGTATAGCAATCAGCCCCAGCATTTT. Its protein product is CASSIGGAAYSNQPQHF. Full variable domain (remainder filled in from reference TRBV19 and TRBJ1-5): DGGITQSPKYLFRKEGQNVTLSCEQNLNHDAMYWYRQDPGQGLRLIYYSQIVNDFQKGDIAEGYSVSREKKESFPLTVTSAQKNPTAFYLCASSIGGAAYSNQPQHFGDGTRLSIL.

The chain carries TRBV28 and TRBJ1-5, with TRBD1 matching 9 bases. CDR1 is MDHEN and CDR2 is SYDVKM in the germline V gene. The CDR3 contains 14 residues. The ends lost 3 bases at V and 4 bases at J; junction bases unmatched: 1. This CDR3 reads CASSFGTGNQPQHF. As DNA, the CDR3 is TGTGCCAGCAGTTTCGGGACAGGGAATCAGCCCCAGCATTTT.

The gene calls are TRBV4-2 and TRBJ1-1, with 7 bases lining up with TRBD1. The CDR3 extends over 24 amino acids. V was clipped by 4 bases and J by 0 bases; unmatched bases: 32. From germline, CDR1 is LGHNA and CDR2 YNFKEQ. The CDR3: CASSRRTVRQGEPESWHMNTEAFF. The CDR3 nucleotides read TGTGCCAGCAGCCGAAGGACCGTACGACAGGGTGAACCCGAATCGTGGCACATGAACACTGAAGCTTTCTTT.

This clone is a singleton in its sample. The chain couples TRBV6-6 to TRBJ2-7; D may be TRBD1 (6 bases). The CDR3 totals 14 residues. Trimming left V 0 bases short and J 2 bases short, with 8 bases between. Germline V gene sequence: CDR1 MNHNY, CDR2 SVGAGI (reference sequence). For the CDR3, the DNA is TGTGCCAGCAGTTACTCGGCAGGGGCCTACGAGCAGTACTTC. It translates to CASSYSAGAYEQYF.

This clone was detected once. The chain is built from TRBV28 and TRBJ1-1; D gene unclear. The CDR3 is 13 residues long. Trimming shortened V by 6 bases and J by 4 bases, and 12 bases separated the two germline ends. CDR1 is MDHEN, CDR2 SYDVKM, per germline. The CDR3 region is CASRIGGSTEAFF. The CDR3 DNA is TGTGCCAGCAGGATAGGAGGTAGCACTGAAGCTTTCTTT.

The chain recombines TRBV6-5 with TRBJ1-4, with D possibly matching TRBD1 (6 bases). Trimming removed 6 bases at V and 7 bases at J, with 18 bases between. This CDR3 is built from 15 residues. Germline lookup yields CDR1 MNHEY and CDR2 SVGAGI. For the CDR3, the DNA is TGTGCCAGCAGGAAACAACAGGGTTTCGCTGAAAAACTGTTTTTT. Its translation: CASRKQQGFAEKLFF.

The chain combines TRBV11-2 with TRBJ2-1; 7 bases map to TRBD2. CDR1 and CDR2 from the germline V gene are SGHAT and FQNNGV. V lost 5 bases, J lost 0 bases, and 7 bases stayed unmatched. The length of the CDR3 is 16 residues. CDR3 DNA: TGTGCCAGCAGCCGTGGGGAGGGGAGCTCCTACAATGAGCAGTTCTTC. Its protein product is CASSRGEGSSYNEQFF.

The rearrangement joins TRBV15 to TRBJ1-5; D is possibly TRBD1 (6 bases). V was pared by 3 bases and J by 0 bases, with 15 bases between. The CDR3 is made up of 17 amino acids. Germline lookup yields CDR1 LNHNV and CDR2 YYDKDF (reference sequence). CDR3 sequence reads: CATSSGQPYSSNQPQHF. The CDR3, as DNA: TGTGCCACCAGCAGCGGACAGCCATATAGTAGCAATCAGCCCCAGCATTTT.

CDR3: CASSSLDRGGKQYF. CDR3 bases: TGCGCCAGCAGCTCCCTTGATAGGGGTGGCAAGCAGTACTTC. The chain links TRBV5-1 to TRBJ2-7; tentatively, D is TRBD1 (5 bases). V gave up 3 bases and J gave up 8 bases, with 18 bases separating them. The CDR3 is made up of 14 amino acids. CDR1 SGHRS and CDR2 YFSETQ come from the germline V gene.

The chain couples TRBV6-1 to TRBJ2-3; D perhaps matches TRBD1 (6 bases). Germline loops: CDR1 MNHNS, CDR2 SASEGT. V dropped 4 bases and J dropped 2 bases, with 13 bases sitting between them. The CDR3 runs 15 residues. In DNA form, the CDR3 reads TGTGCCAGCAGTGTGGGCAGGGGACCCACAGATACGCAGTATTTT. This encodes CASSVGRGPTDTQYF.

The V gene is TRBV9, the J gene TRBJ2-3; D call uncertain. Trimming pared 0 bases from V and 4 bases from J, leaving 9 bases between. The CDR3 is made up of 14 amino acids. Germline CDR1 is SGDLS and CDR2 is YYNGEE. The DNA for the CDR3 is TGTGCCAGCAGCGTAGCTTTGGGCTCAGATACGCAGTATTTT. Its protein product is CASSVALGSDTQYF.

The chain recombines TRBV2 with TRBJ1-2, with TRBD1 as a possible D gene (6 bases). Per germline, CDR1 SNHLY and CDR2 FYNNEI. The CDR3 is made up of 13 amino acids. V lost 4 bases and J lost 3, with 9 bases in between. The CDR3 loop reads CASSGQAYYGYTF. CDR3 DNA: TGTGCCAGCAGTGGACAGGCGTACTATGGCTACACCTTC.

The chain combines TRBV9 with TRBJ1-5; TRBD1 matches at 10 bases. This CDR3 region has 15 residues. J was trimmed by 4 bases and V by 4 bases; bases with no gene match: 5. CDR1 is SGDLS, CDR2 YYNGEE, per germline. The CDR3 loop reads CASSPTGGMNQPQHF. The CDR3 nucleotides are TGTGCCAGCAGCCCGACAGGGGGCATGAATCAGCCCCAGCATTTT. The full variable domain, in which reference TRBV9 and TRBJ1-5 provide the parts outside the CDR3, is DSGVTQTPKHLITATGQRVTLRCSPRSGDLSVYWYQQSLDQGLQFLIQYYNGEERAKGNILERFSAQQFPDLHSELNLSSLELGDSALYFCASSPTGGMNQPQHFGDGTRLSIL.

The CDR3 bases are TGTGCCTGGAGTGTACTTAGCGTCACAGATACGCAGTATTTT. This codes for CAWSVLSVTDTQYF. The rearrangement links TRBV30 to TRBJ2-3; tentatively, D is TRBD2 (5 bases). Germline V CDR1 and CDR2: GTSNPN, SVGIG (reference sequence). CDR3 size: 14 residues. Trimming pared 0 bases from V and 2 bases from J, leaving 9 bases between.